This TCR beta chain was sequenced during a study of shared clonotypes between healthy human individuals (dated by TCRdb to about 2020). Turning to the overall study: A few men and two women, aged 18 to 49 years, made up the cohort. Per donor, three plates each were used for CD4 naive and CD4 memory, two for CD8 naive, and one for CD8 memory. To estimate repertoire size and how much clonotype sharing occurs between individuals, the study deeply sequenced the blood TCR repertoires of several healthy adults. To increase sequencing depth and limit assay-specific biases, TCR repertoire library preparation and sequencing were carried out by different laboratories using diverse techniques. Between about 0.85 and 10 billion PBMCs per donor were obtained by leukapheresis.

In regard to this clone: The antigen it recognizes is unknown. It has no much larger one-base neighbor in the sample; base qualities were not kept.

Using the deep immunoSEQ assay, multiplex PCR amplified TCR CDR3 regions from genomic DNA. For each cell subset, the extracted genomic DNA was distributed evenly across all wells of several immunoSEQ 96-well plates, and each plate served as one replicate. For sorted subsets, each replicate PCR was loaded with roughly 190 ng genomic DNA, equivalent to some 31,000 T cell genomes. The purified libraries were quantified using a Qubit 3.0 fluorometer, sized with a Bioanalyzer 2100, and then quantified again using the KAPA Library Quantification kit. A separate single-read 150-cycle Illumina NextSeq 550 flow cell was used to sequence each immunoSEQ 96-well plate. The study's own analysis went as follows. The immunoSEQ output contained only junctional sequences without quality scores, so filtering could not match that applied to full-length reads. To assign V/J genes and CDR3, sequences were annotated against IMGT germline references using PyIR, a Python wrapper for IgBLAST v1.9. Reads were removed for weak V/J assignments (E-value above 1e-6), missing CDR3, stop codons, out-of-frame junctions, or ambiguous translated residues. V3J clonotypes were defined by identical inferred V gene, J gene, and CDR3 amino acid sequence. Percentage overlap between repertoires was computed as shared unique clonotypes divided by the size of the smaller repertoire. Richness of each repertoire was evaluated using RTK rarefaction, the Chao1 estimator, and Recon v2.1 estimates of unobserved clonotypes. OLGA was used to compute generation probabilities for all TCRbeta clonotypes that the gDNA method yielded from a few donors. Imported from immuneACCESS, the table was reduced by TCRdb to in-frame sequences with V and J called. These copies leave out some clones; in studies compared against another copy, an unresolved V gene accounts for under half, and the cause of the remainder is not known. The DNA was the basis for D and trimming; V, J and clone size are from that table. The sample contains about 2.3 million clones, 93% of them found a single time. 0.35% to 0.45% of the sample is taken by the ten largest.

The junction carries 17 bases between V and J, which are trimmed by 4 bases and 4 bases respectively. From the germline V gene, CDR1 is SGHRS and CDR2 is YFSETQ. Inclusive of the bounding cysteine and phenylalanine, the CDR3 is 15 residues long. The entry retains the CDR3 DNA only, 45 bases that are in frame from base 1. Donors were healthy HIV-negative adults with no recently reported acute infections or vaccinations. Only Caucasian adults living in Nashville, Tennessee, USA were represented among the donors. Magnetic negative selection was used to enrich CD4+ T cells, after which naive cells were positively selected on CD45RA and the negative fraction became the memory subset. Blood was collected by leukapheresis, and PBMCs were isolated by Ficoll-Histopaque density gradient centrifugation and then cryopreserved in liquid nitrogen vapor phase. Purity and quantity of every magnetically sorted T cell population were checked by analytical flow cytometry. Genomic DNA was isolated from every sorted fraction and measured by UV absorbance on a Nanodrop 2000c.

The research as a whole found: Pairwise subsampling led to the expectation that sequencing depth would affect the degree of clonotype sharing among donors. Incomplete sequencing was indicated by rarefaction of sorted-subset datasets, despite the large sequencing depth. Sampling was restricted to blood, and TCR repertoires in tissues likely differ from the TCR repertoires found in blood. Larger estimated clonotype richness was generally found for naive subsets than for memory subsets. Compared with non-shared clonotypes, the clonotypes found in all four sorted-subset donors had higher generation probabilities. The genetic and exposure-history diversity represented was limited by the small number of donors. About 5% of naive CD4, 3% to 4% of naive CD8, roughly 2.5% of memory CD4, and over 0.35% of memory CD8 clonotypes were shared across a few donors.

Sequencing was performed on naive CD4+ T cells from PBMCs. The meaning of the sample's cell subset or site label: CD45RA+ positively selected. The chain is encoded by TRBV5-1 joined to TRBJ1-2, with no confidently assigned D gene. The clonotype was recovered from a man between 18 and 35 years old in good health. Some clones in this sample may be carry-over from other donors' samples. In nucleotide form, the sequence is TGCGCCAGCAGCCCCTCGGGAGAGACTATCTATGGCTACACCTTC. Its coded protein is CASSPSGETIYGYTF. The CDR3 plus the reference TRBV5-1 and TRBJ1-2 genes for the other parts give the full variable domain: KAGVTQTPRYLIKTRGQQVTLSCSPISGHRSVSWYQQTPGQGLQFLFEYFSETQRNKGNFPGRFSGRQFSNSRSEMNVSTLELGDSALYLCASSPSGETIYGYTFGSGTRLTVV.